The present T cell receptor beta chain was sequenced within a study of blood T cell repertoires in COVID-19. Looking at the study overall: COVID-19 samples collected from the United States, Italy and Spain covered acute and convalescent phases. From T cells, B-cell-depleted T cells, or PBMCs came the material, which was cDNA or gDNA.

Per the original methods: Reference gene primer amplification in the assay estimated nucleated cell counts. Libraries were prepared by immunoSEQ multiplex PCR; TCRdb keeps only in-frame clonotypes and omits some of them. Clone size and V and J calls were adopted from that table, with D and trimming inferred from the DNA. The repertoire has roughly 230,000 clones, roughly 87% of them found once; the top ten carry 4% to 5%. Trimming at V came to 5 bases and at J to 3 bases, leaving 8 bases not matched to a gene. Germline loops: CDR1 MNHEY, CDR2 SMNVEV (reference sequence). The length of the CDR3 is 15 residues.

Sequenced material: peripheral blood. The V and J genes are TRBV27 and TRBJ2-7; 9 nucleotides match TRBD1. The sequence was collected from a woman between 40 and 50 years old who had recovered from COVID-19. The CDR3 DNA reads TGTGCCAGCAGTGCACCCGGACAGGGGATCTACGAGCAGTACTTC. This codes for CASSAPGQGIYEQYF.